This record concerns one TCR beta chain sequence. Its target is not known. The assay was immunoSEQ multiplex PCR, and TCRdb's table has in-frame clones only and misses some. The table lists roughly 70,000 clones, roughly 87% of them singletons. V was pared by 6 bases and J by 2 bases, with 4 bases of the junction left unmatched. Germline V gene sequence: CDR1 MRHNA, CDR2 SNTAGT. The CDR3 runs to 15 residues. The data belong to a study of OX40 agonist ivuxolimab in advanced cancers. General study findings and limits: Nonresponders included some who also had low normalized T-cell clonal expansion.

Peripheral blood came from all dose cohorts at three timepoints. Sequenced material: CD4+ or CD8+ T cells sorted from blood, taken in a trial of the OX40 agonist ivuxolimab. The sequence was obtained from an adult with an advanced solid tumor such as melanoma, head and neck, liver or kidney cancer. The chain carries TRBV6-4 and TRBJ2-6; 7 positions match TRBD1. This CDR3 reads CASSSQGAGANVLTF. Here the CDR3 DNA reads TGTGCCAGCAGCAGTCAGGGGGCTGGGGCCAACGTCCTGACTTTC.